These T cell receptor beta chains were read from a single sample in a study of control samples from healthy donors and cancer patients. The assay was immunoSEQ multiplex PCR, and TCRdb's table has in-frame clones only and misses some. The sample yields 85,000 to 110,000 clones, 80% to 90% seen once. The sample taken for sequencing was PBMCs. These TCRs come from a man between 60 and 75 years old with lung cancer. Both conserved end residues are part of each CDR3. The order of the fields is J gene, V gene, D gene, clone size, CDR3 DNA, CDR3 protein. D genes are given only for firm matches. Size is omitted from some rows. Given values are once, few, many or a class for expanded clones.

TRBJ1-2	TRBV6-1	TRBD1	-	TGTGCCAGCAGTGAAATGAGACAGGGTGCGGGCTACACCTTC	CASSEMRQGAGYTF
TRBJ2-5	TRBV5-1	-	once	TGCGCCACCGCGATGGGGGGCGGAGAGACCCAGTACTTC	CATAMGGGETQYF
TRBJ2-3	TRBV12-5	-	few	TGTGCTAGTGGTTTGGTACGGGATGGCCTAGGGGTTTCAAGCACAGATACGCAGTATTTT	CASGLVRDGLGVSSTDTQYF
TRBJ2-5	TRBV5-1	TRBD2	-	TGCGCCAGCAGCCGAAGCGGGGAGGGGGAGACCCAGTACTTC	CASSRSGEGETQYF
TRBJ2-1	TRBV5-1	TRBD2	-	TGCGCCAGCAGCTCCTCGGTACAGCGGGGGGGTGAGCAGTTCTTC	CASSSSVQRGGEQFF
TRBJ2-5	TRBV6-5	TRBD2	-	TGTGCCAGCAGTTACGGGATTAGCGGGGAAGAGACCCAGTACTTC	CASSYGISGEETQYF
TRBJ2-4	TRBV6-6	TRBD2	-	TGTGCCAGCAGTCCGGGACTAGCGGGGGTGGGCAAAAACATTCAGTACTTC	CASSPGLAGVGKNIQYF
TRBJ2-3	TRBV5-1	TRBD1	-	TGCGCCAGCAGAACAGGGGACCCCGGGGATACGCAGTATTTT	CASRTGDPGDTQYF
TRBJ1-1	TRBV30	-	-	TGTGCCTGGAGTGTAAGGGACGGCTTCACTGAAGCTTTCTTT	CAWSVRDGFTEAFF
TRBJ1-1	TRBV7-9	-	-	TGTGCCAGCAGCTATACAGGGAACACTGAAGCTTTCTTT	CASSYTGNTEAFF
TRBJ2-1	TRBV19	-	-	TGTGCCAGTAGTATAAACGGCCAAGCCCTCGACAATGAGCAGTTCTTC	CASSINGQALDNEQFF
TRBJ2-3	TRBV27	TRBD2	-	TGTGCCAGCAGTCCCGGGGGGGGTACGCAGTATTTT	CASSPGGGTQYF
TRBJ1-6	TRBV10-3	-	few	TGTGCCATCAGGGACGGGAGCTCCTATAATTCACCCCTCCACTTT	CAIRDGSSYNSPLHF
TRBJ2-3	TRBV9	TRBD1	-	TGTGCCAGCAGCCGCAGGGGGACAGATACGCAGTATTTT	CASSRRGTDTQYF
TRBJ2-3	TRBV7-2	-	-	TGTGCCAGCAGCCTCCAGACAGATACGCAGTATTTT	CASSLQTDTQYF
TRBJ1-1	TRBV18	-	-	TGTGCCAGCTCACCACAGGGGACCACTGAAGCTTTCTTT	CASSPQGTTEAFF
TRBJ1-1	TRBV9	-	-	TGTGCCAGCAGCCCGACAGGAGGGAGCATGAACACTGAAGCTTTCTTT	CASSPTGGSMNTEAFF
TRBJ1-1	TRBV30	-	-	TGTGCCTGGAGTCGACAGAATCTGCCTGAAGCTTTCTTT	CAWSRQNLPEAFF
TRBJ2-7	TRBV12-3/TRBV12-4	TRBD1	-	TGTGCCAGCAGTTTAAACCGGGGACAGGCCTACTTC	CASSLNRGQAYF
TRBJ2-2	TRBV5-1	TRBD1	-	TGCGCCAGCAGCTTTTGGACAGGGGCGAACACCGGGGAGCTGTTTTTT	CASSFWTGANTGELFF
TRBJ1-1	TRBV30	TRBD1	-	TGTGCCTGGAGCGAACAGGGGGTTACTGAAGCTTTCTTT	CAWSEQGVTEAFF
TRBJ2-7	TRBV7-9	-	-	TGTGCCAGCAGCCCCTATAGGGCAGGATACGAGCAGTACTTC	CASSPYRAGYEQYF
TRBJ2-3	TRBV24-1	-	-	TGTGCCACCAGTGATTACCCAGTTCGCAGCACAGATACGCAGTATTTT	CATSDYPVRSTDTQYF
TRBJ1-1	TRBV5-1	TRBD1	-	TGCGCCAGCAGCTTGTCCGGGACAGTGAACACTGAAGCTTTCTTT	CASSLSGTVNTEAFF
TRBJ1-5	TRBV2	-	-	TGTGCCAGCACGGAGCGGGAGGGGCAGCCCCAGCATTTT	CASTEREGQPQHF
TRBJ2-3	TRBV5-1	TRBD1	-	TGCGCCAGCAGCCGACAGGGGAGCACAGATACGCAGTATTTT	CASSRQGSTDTQYF
TRBJ1-1	TRBV5-1	-	-	TGCGCCAGCAGCCCTAGCGGGGTAGGGACTGAAGCTTTCTTT	CASSPSGVGTEAFF